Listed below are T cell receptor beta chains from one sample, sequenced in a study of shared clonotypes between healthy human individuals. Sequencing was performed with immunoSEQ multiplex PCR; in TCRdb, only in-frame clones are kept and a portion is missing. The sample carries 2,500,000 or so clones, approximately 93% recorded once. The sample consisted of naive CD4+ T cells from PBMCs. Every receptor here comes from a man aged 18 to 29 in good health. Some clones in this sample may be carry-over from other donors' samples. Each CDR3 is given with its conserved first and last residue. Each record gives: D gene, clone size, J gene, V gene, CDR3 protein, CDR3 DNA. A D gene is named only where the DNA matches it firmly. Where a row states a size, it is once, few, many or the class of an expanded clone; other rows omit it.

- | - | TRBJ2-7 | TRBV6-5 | CASHSPGVSYEQYF | TGTGCCAGCCATTCACCGGGGGTCTCCTACGAGCAGTACTTC
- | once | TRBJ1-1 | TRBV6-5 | CATTGMLKNTEAFF | TGTGCCACCACGGGAATGCTGAAGAACACTGAAGCTTTCTTT
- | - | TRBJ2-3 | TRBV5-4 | CASSLRWAPEDTQYF | TGTGCCAGCAGCTTGAGGTGGGCCCCAGAAGATACGCAGTATTTT
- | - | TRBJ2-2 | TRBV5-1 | CASSLHQGNNGELFF | TGCGCCAGCAGCTTACACCAGGGTAACAACGGGGAGCTGTTTTTT
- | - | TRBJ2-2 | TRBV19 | CASSFGWTGELFF | TGTGCCAGTAGTTTCGGGTGGACCGGGGAGCTGTTTTTT
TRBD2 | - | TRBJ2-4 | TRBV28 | CASRQTSGSFWNIQYF | TGTGCCAGCAGGCAGACTAGCGGGAGTTTTTGGAACATTCAGTACTTC
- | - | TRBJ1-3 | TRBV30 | CAWTGLRGNTIYF | TGTGCCTGGACAGGGCTGCGCGGAAACACCATATATTTT
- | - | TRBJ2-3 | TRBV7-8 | CASSSGGGTTTDTQYF | TGTGCCAGCAGCTCAGGTGGAGGGACCACCACAGATACGCAGTATTTT
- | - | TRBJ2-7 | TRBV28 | CASLGAPYEQYF | TGTGCCAGCCTTGGGGCTCCCTACGAGCAGTACTTC
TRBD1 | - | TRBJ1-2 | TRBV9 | CASSVGTENYGYTF | TGTGCCAGCAGCGTGGGGACAGAGAACTATGGCTACACCTTC
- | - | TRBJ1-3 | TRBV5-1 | CASSLGGFRDGNTIYF | TGCGCCAGCAGCTTGGGGGGGTTCCGTGACGGAAACACCATATATTTT
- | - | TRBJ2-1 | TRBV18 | CASSPTTGYNEQFF | TGTGCCAGCTCACCCACGACCGGATACAATGAGCAGTTCTTC
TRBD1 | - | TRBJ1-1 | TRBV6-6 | CASRPGTAPNTEAFF | TGTGCCAGCAGACCCGGGACAGCCCCGAACACTGAAGCTTTCTTT
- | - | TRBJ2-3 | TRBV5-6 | CASSLVLLAGKDTQYF | TGTGCCAGCAGCTTGGTCTTGTTGGCGGGCAAAGATACGCAGTATTTT
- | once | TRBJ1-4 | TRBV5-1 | CASSPRDAGRGEKLFF | TGCGCCAGCAGCCCCCGGGATGCGGGTAGGGGTGAAAAACTGTTTTTT
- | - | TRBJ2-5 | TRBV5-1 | CASSLSQTYQETQYF | TGCGCCAGCAGCTTGAGCCAAACGTACCAAGAGACCCAGTACTTC
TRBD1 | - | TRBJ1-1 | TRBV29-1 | CSGQGAGTEAFF | TGCAGCGGACAGGGGGCAGGGACTGAAGCTTTCTTT
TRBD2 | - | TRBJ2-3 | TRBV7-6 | CASSLEGAGGSTDTQYF | TGTGCCAGCAGCTTAGAGGGGGCGGGAGGGTCCACAGATACGCAGTATTTT
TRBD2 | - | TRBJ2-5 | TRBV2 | CASWESGRAWDAQYF | TGTGCCAGCTGGGAGAGCGGGAGGGCCTGGGACGCCCAGTACTTC
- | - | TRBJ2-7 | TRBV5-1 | CASSLNSGHEQYF | TGCGCCAGCAGCCTTAATAGCGGCCACGAGCAGTACTTC
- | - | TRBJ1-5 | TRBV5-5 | CASSLAPGAGNQPQHF | TGTGCCAGCAGCTTGGCCCCAGGGGCAGGCAATCAGCCCCAGCATTTT
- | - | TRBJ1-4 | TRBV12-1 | CAHRNRLDRGKLFF | TGTGCCCACAGGAACAGGCTAGACCGCGGAAAACTGTTTTTT